This passage covers 13 T cell receptor beta chains from one sample sequenced in a study of shared clonotypes between healthy human individuals. Clones were read by immunoSEQ multiplex PCR, and TCRdb kept only the in-frame ones, dropping some. The sample includes 2 million to 2.5 million clones, 80% to 95% of them seen just once. Sequencing used naive CD4+ T cells from PBMCs. The subset denotes: CD45RA+ positively selected. These receptors all stem from a man between 18 and 29 years old in good health. Some clones in this sample may be carry-over from other donors' samples.

The V call is TRBV15, the J call TRBJ2-7, with D perhaps matching TRBD1 (5 bases). Germline loops: CDR1 LNHNV, CDR2 YYDKDF (reference sequence). This CDR3 has 13 residues. V lost 2 bases and J lost 3, with 8 bases in between. Written as DNA, the CDR3 is TGTGCCACCAGCAGAAGGGGCGGCTACGAGCAGTACTTC. Amino acid sequence: CATSRRGGYEQYF.

The table lists this clone with a count of one. V is TRBV5-1 and J is TRBJ1-1, with D perhaps matching TRBD1 (6 bases). Looked up from germline, CDR1 is SGHRS and CDR2 is YFSETQ. V was trimmed by 0 bases and J by 4 bases, leaving 10 bases between them. This CDR3 has 14 amino acids. This CDR3 reads CASSLEGGLTEAFF. DNA for the CDR3: TGCGCCAGCAGCTTGGAGGGGGGCCTCACTGAAGCTTTCTTT.

The rearrangement links TRBV28 to TRBJ1-5, with TRBD1 matching 8 bases. The germline CDR1 and CDR2 sequences are MDHEN and SYDVKM. The junction had 7 bases not matched to a gene; V was cut back by 10 bases and J by 2 bases. The CDR3 contains 14 residues. DNA of the CDR3: TGTGCCACCTCCCTGACAGGGGGCAATCAGCCCCAGCATTTT. Its protein product is CATSLTGGNQPQHF.

The V call is TRBV9, the J call TRBJ2-2, with 7 bases lining up with TRBD1. The CDR3 has 15 residues. From germline, CDR1 is SGDLS and CDR2 YYNGEE. Trimming cost V 0 bases and J 8 bases; bases outside gene matches: 7. CDR3 residues: CASSVAGGPLGELFF. The CDR3 DNA reads as TGTGCCAGCAGCGTAGCAGGGGGACCCCTAGGGGAGCTGTTTTTT.

V usage is TRBV9 and J usage is TRBJ1-5; a possible D gene is TRBD1 (6 bases). V was shortened by 4 bases and J by 9 bases, with 20 bases between the two germline ends. From germline, CDR1 is SGDLS and CDR2 YYNGEE. This CDR3 has 15 amino acids. CDR3 in amino acids: CASSTTGSTLGPQHF. The CDR3 nucleotides are TGTGCCAGCAGCACGACAGGTAGCACTCTCGGGCCCCAGCATTTT.

The J gene is TRBJ1-2, the V gene TRBV7-9; 7 positions match TRBD1. V lost 5 bases and J lost 1; bases outside the gene matches: 4. Germline V gene sequence: CDR1 SEHNR, CDR2 FQNEAQ (reference sequence). There are 14 residues in the CDR3. As DNA, the CDR3 is TGTGCCAGCAGCCCGGACAGGTTTAACTATGGCTACACCTTC. This codes for CASSPDRFNYGYTF.

This clone was observed a few times. This sequence joins TRBV19 and TRBJ1-5, with 8 bases aligning to TRBD1. The trim removed 3 bases at V and 5 bases at J, leaving 6 bases unmatched. The CDR3 consists of 15 residues. CDR1 is LNHDA and CDR2 is SQIVND in the germline V gene (reference sequence). The CDR3 protein is CASSIRQGADQPQHF. Here the CDR3 DNA reads TGTGCCAGTAGTATCCGGCAGGGGGCCGATCAGCCCCAGCATTTT.

The rearrangement uses TRBV5-1 and TRBJ2-3, with D perhaps matching TRBD1 or TRBD2 (5 bases each). V was clipped by 9 bases and J by 2 bases, with 13 bases between them. Germline CDR1 SGHRS, CDR2 YFSETQ. The CDR3 has 13 amino acids. The CDR3 spells CATHRDDTDTQYF. The CDR3 region has the DNA TGCGCCACCCACCGGGACGACACAGATACGCAGTATTTT.

CDR3 region: CASSGGRDYEQYF. For the CDR3, the DNA is TGTGCCAGCAGCGGTGGGAGGGACTACGAGCAGTACTTC. The chain combines TRBV9 with TRBJ2-7, with 7 bases lining up with TRBD2. V lost 3 bases, J lost 3 bases, and 3 bases stayed unmatched. Germline assignment: CDR1 SGDLS and CDR2 YYNGEE. CDR3 length: 13 residues.

The rearrangement links TRBV11-3 to TRBJ1-5; D ambiguous. The CDR3 length is 13 residues. Germline-derived CDR1 and CDR2 are SGHNT and YENEEA. V lost 1 base and J lost 5, with 6 bases in between. The CDR3 nucleotides are TGTGCCAGCAGCTTAGGGCCAGATCAGCCCCAGCATTTT. It yields the protein CASSLGPDQPQHF.

V gene TRBV18 combines with J gene TRBJ2-7, with 14 bases aligning to TRBD2. V shed 0 bases, J shed 3 bases, and the junction held 4 bases outside the gene matches. This CDR3 spans 17 amino acids. Germline-derived CDR1 and CDR2 are KGHSH and LQKENI. CDR3 coding DNA: TGTGCCAGCTCACCACCGAAAGGGACTAGCGGGAGCTACGAGCAGTACTTC. This codes for CASSPPKGTSGSYEQYF.

V and J are TRBV10-3 and TRBJ2-1; TRBD2 aligns across 16 bases. The germline CDR1 and CDR2 sequences are ENHRY and SYGVKD. The CDR3 is 14 amino acids. V lost 10 bases to trimming and J lost 9 bases; unmatched junction nucleotides: 6. As DNA, the CDR3 is TGTGCCACGGGGACTAGCGGGAGGGCCGGTGAGCAGTTCTTC. This translates into CATGTSGRAGEQFF.

The chain joins TRBV7-9 to TRBJ2-7, with a weak D call TRBD1 (5 bases). Between the trimmed V and J ends, which lost 4 bases and 5 bases, there was a span of 15 bases. Germline V gene data show CDR1 as SEHNR and CDR2 as FQNEAQ (reference sequence). The CDR3 is 14 residues long. The CDR3 spells CASSSRRTTDEQYF. CDR3 nucleotides: TGTGCCAGCAGCTCCCGCAGGACAACCGACGAGCAGTACTTC.